Reported below is one T cell receptor beta chain. Its antigen remains unidentified. The data originate from a study of monozygotic twins with inflammatory bowel disease. Study-wide results and caveats: A distinction between different T cell subtypes was not possible. A reduction in TCRbeta diversity (inverse Simpson) was seen in IBD patients relative to healthy co-twins.

Germline CDR1 reads LNHDA; CDR2 reads SQIVND (reference sequence). The CDR3 is made up of 16 amino acids. Collection yielded 2.5 to 3 ml of blood per donor. From roughly 4,000 ng of total RNA, each TCR library was prepared. TCRdb re-analyzed the 5' RACE reads; it lists each CDR3 protein once, without DNA. This sample's table reports roughly 200,000 distinct CDR3 sequences. V gene TRBV19 combines with J gene TRBJ2-3; the D gene TCRdb calls, TRBD2, cannot be checked with no DNA. Sequencing was performed on blood. The clonotype originates from a human donor with ulcerative colitis or Crohn's disease, or a healthy co-twin of an affected twin (not recorded which). CDR3 residues: CASSLAGPSSTDTQYF.